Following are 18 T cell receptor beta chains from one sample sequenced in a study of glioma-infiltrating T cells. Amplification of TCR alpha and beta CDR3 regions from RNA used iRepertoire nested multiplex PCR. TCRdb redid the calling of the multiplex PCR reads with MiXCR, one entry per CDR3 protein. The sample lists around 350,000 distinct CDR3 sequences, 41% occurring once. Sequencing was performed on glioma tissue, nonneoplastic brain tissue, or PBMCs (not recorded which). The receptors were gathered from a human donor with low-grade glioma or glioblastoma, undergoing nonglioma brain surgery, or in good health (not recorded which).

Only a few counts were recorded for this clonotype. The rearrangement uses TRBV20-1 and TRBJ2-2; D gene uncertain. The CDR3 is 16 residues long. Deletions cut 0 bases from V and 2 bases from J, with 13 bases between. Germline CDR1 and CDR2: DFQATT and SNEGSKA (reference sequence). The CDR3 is CSAREGAGVNTGELFF. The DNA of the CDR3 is TGCAGTGCTAGAGAAGGAGCAGGAGTAAACACCGGGGAGCTGTTTTTT.

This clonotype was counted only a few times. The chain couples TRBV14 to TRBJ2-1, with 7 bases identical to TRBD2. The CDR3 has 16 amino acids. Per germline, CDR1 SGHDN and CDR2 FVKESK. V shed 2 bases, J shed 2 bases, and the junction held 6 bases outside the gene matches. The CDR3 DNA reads TGTGCCAGCAGCCAACCGGGACTACTAACCTACAATGAGCAGTTCTTC. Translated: CASSQPGLLTYNEQFF.

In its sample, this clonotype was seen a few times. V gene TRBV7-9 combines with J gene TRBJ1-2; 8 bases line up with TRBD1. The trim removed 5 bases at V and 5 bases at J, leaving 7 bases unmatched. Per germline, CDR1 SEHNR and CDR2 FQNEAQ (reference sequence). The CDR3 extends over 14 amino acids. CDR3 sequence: CASSTDREGYGYTF. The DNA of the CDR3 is TGTGCCAGCAGCACGGACAGGGAGGGATATGGCTACACCTTC.

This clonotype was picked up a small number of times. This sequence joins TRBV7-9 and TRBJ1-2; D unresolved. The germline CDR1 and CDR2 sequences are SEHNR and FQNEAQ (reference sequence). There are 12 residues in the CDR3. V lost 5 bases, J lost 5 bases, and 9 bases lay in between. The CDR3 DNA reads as TGTGCCAGCAGCCCCGGGAAATATGGCTACACCTTC. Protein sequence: CASSPGKYGYTF.

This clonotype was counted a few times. Here the CDR3 DNA reads TGTGCCAGCAGTTTTGGCGGGAGGACCCCCTACAATGAGCAGTTCTTC. Translation gives CASSFGGRTPYNEQFF. V gene TRBV28 combines with J gene TRBJ2-1; 8 positions agree with TRBD2. The CDR3 loop spans 16 amino acids. V was pared by 3 bases and J by 2 bases, with 6 bases of the junction left unmatched. Germline V CDR1 and CDR2: MDHEN, SYDVKM. Full variable domain (outside the CDR3, taken from reference TRBV28 and TRBJ2-1): DVKVTQSSRYLVKRTGEKVFLECVQDMDHENMFWYRQDPGLGLRLIYFSYDVKMKEKGDIPEGYSVSREKKERFSLILESASTNQTSMYLCASSFGGRTPYNEQFFGPGTRLTVL.

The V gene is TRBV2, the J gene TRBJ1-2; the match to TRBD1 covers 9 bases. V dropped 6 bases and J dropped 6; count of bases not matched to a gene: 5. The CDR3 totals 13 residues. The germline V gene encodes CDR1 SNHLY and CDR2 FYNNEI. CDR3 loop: CASSLRTGDGYTF. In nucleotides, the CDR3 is TGTGCCAGCAGCCTCAGGACAGGGGATGGCTACACCTTC.

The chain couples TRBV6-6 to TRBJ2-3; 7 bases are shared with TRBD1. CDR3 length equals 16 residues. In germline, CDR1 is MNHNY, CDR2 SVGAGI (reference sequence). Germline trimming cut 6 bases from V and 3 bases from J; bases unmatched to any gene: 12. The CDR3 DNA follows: TGTGCCAGCAGGGCCCCGGGACAGAGGGGAACAGATACGCAGTATTTT. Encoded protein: CASRAPGQRGTDTQYF.

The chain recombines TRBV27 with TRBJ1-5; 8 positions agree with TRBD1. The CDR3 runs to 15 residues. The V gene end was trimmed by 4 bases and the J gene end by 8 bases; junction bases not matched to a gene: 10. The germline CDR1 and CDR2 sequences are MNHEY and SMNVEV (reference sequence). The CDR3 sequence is CASSSRAGGAEPQHF. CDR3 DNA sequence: TGTGCCAGCAGTTCCCGGGCAGGGGGCGCAGAGCCCCAGCATTTT.

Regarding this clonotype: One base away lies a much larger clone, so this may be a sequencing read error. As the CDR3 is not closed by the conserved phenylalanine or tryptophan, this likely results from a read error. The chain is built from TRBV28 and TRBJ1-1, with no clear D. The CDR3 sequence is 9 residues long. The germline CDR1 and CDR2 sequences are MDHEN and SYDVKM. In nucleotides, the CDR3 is TGTGGGATAGGCACTGAAGCTTTCTCT. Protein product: CGIGTEAFS.

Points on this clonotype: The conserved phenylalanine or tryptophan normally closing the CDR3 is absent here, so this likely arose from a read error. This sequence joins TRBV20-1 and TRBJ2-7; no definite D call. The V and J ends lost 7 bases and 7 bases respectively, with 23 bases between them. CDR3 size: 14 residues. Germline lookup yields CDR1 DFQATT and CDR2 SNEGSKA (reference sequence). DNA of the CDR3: TGCAGTGGCTCCAGGACCTCAACCTCTGGGGAGCAGTACTCC. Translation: CSGSRTSTSGEQYS.

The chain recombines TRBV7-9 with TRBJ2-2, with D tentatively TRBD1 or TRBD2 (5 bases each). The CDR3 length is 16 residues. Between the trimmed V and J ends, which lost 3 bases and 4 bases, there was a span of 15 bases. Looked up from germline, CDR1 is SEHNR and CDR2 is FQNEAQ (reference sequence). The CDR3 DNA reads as TGTGCCAGCAGCTTCAGGGCGATGAGGGGCACCGGGGAGCTGTTTTTT. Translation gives CASSFRAMRGTGELFF.

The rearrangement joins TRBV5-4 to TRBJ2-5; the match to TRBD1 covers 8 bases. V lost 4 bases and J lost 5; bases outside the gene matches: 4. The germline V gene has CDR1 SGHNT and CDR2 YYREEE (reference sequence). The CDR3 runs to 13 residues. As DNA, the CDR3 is TGTGCCAGCAGCGGACAGGGAGTGGAGACCCAGTACTTC. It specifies CASSGQGVETQYF.

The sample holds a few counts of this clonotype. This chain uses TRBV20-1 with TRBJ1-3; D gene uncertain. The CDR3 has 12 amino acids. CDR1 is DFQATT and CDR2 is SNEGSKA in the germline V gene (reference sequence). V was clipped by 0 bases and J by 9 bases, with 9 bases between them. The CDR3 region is CSARDSLGTIYF. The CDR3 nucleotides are TGCAGTGCTAGAGACAGTTTGGGCACCATATATTTT.

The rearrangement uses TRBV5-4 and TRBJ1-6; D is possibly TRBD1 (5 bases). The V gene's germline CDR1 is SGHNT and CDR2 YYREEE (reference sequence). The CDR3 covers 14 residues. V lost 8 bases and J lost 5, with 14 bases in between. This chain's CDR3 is CASSRGTDNSPLHF. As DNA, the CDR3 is TGTGCCAGTTCGCGGGGGACTGATAATTCACCCCTCCACTTT.

The CDR3 bases are TGCAGCTTGATTGGGCTAGCGGGAGGCCGTGAGCAGTTCTTC. The encoded protein is CSLIGLAGGREQFF. This rearrangement joins TRBV29-1 to TRBJ2-1; TRBD2 agrees at 11 bases. This CDR3 is 14 amino acids long. Germline-derived CDR1 and CDR2 are SQVTM and ANQGSEA. The junction had 12 bases not matched to a gene; V was cut back by 8 bases and J by 9 bases.

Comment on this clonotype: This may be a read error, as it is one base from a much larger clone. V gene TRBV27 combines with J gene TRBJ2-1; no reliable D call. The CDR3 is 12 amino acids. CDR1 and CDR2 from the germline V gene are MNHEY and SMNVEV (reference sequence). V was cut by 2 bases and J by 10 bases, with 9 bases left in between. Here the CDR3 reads CASSLIRHEQFF. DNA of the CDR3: TGTGCCAGCAGTTTAATTCGCCACGAGCAGTTCTTC.

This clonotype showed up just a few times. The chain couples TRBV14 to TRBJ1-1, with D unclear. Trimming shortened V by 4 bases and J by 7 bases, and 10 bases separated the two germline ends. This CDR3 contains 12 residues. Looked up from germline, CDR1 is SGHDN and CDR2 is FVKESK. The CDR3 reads CASSPNYGEAFF. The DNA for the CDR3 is TGTGCCAGCAGCCCAAACTATGGTGAAGCTTTCTTT.

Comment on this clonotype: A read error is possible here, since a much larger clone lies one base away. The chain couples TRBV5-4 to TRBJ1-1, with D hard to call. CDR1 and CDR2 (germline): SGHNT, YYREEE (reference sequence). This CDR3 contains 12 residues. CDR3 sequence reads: CANSFRATEAFF. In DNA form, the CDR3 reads TGTGCCAACAGCTTCCGGGCGACTGAAGCTTTCTTT.